This record concerns one T cell receptor (beta chain) sequence. Its target is not known. The nonmyeloablative bone marrow transplants came from related graft donors, with transient mixed chimerism. Unstimulated regulatory T cells (CD4+CD25+CD127-), CD4+CD25- non-regulatory cells, CD4 and CD8 cells were FACS-sorted from thawed PBMCs. The data are from a study of Tregs in tolerant kidney transplant recipients. General study findings and limits: Changing PCR primers prevented nucleotide comparison between some patients' samples.

The method was immunoSEQ multiplex PCR; TCRdb's version includes in-frame clones alone and lacks a portion of them. The sample shows 81,000 or so clones, roughly nine tenths of them seen only once. The sequence was collected from a human patient who received a combined kidney and bone marrow transplant. Some T cells may arise from the graft donor. This sample comprised CD4+ T cells from blood (PBMCs), obtained 24 months after the transplant.

The CDR3 region has the DNA TGCGCCAGCAGCTTGGGGAGTGCCTCCTACGAGCAGTACTTC. Its translation is CASSLGSASYEQYF. The gene calls are TRBV5-1 and TRBJ2-7; D remains unclear. Trimming took off 0 bases at V and 0 bases at J, with 7 bases between the two ends. CDR1 SGHRS and CDR2 YFSETQ come from the germline V gene. The CDR3 contains 14 residues.